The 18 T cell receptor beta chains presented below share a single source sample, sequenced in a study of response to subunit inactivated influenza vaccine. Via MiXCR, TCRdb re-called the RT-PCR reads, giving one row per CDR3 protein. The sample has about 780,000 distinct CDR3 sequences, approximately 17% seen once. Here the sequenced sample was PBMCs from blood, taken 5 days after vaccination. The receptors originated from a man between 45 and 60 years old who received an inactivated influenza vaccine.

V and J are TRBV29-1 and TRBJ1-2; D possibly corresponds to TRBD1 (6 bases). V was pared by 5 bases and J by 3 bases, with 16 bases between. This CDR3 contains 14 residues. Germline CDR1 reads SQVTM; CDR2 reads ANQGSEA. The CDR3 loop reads CSVTFEQGYYGYTF. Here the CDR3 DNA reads TGCAGCGTTACTTTTGAGCAGGGGTACTATGGCTACACCTTC.

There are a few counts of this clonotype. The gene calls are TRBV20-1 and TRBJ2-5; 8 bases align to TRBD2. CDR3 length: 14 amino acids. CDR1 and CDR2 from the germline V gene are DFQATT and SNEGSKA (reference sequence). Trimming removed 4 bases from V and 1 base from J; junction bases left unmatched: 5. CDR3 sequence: CSATLAGIQETQYF. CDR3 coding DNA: TGCAGTGCTACTTTAGCGGGAATCCAAGAGACCCAGTACTTC.

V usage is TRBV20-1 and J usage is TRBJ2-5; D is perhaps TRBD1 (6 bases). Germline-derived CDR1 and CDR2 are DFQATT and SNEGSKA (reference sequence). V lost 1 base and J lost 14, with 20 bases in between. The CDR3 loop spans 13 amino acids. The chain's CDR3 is CSARGGLLGTEYF. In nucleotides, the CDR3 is TGCAGTGCTAGAGGGGGGCTGTTAGGGACCGAATACTTC.

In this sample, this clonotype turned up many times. The CDR3: CSSDSGTGLYNEQFF. CDR3 bases: TGCAGTTCAGATAGTGGGACGGGGCTATACAATGAGCAGTTCTTC. The chain recombines TRBV20-1 with TRBJ2-1; D could derive from TRBD1 or TRBD2 (5 bases each). V was pared by 8 bases and J by 4 bases, with 21 bases between. CDR1 DFQATT and CDR2 SNEGSKA come from the germline V gene (reference sequence). This CDR3 has 15 amino acids.

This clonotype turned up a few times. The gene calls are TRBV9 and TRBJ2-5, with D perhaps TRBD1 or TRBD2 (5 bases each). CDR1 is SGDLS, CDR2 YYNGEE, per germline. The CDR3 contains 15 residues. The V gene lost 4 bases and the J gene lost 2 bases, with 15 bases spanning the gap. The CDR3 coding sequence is TGTGCCAGCAGCCCGGGATCGACAGTACAAGAGACCCAGTACTTC. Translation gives CASSPGSTVQETQYF.

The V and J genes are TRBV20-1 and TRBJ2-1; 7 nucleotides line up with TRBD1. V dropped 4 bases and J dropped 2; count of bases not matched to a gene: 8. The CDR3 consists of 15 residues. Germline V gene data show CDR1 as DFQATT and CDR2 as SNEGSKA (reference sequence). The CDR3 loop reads CSAIATGNPYNEQFF. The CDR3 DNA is TGCAGTGCTATAGCGACAGGGAACCCCTACAATGAGCAGTTCTTC.

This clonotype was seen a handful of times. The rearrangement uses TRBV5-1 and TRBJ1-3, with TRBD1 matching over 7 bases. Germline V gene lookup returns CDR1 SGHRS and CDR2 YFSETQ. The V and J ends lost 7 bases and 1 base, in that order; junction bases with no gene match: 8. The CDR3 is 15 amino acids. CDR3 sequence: CASSKVGQSGNTIYF. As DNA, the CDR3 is TGCGCCAGCTCGAAAGTGGGACAGTCTGGAAACACCATATATTTT. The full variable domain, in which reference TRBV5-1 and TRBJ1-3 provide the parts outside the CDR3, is KAGVTQTPRYLIKTRGQQVTLSCSPISGHRSVSWYQQTPGQGLQFLFEYFSETQRNKGNFPGRFSGRQFSNSRSEMNVSTLELGDSALYLCASSKVGQSGNTIYFGEGSWLTVV.

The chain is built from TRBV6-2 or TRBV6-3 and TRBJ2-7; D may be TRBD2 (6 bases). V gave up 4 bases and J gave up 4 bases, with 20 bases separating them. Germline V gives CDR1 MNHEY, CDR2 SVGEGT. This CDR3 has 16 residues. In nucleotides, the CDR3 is TGTGCCAGCAGTTTCTCGGGACTCTCGGGCACATACGAGCAGTACTTC. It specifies CASSFSGLSGTYEQYF.

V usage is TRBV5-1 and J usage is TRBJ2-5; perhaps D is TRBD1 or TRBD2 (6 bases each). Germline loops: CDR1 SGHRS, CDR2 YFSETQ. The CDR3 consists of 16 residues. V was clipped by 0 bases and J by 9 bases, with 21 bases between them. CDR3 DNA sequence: TGCGCCAGCAGCTTGGCCGGGAGAAACAGGGTAGAATCCCAGTACTTC. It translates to CASSLAGRNRVESQYF.

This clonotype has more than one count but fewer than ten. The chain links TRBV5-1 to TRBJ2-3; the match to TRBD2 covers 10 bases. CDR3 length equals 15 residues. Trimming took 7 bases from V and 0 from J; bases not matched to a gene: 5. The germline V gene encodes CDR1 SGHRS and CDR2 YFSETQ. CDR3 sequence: CASDRTSGSTDTQYF. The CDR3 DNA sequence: TGCGCCAGCGACCGGACTAGCGGTAGCACAGATACGCAGTATTTT.

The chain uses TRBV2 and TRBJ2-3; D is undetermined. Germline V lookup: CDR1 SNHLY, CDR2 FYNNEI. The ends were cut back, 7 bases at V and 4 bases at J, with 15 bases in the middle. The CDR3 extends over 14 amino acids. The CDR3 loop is CASTPVGRADTQYF. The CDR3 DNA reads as TGTGCCAGCACCCCCGTGGGCCGGGCAGATACGCAGTATTTT.

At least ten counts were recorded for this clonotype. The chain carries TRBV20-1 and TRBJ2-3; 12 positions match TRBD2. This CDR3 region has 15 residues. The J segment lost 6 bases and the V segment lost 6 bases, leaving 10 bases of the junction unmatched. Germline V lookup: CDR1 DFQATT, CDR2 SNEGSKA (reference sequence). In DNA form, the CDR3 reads TGCAGTGCCAAAACGACTAGCGGGAGATCTGATACGCAGTATTTT. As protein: CSAKTTSGRSDTQYF.

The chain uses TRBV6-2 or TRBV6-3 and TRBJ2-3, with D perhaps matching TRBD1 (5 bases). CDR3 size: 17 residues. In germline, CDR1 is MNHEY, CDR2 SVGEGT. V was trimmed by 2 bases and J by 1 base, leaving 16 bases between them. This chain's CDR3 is CASSYTQGMPGTDTQYF. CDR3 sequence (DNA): TGTGCCAGCAGTTACACCCAGGGTATGCCTGGCACAGATACGCAGTATTTT.

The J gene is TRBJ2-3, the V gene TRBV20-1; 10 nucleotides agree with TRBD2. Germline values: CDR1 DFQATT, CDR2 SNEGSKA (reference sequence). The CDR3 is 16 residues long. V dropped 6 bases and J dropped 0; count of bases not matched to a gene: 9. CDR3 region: CSAHGLAVTSTDTQYF. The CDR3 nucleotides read TGCAGTGCCCACGGACTAGCGGTAACTAGCACAGATACGCAGTATTTT.

As DNA, the CDR3 is TGCGCCAGCAGCCCAAGCGCGGGAGGCGGGCAAGAGACCCAGTACTTC. Translating it yields CASSPSAGGGQETQYF. The chain carries TRBV5-1 and TRBJ2-5; TRBD2 matches 8 bases. Germline trimming cut 4 bases from V and 2 bases from J; bases unmatched to any gene: 10. Germline V gene data show CDR1 as SGHRS and CDR2 as YFSETQ. CDR3 size: 16 residues.

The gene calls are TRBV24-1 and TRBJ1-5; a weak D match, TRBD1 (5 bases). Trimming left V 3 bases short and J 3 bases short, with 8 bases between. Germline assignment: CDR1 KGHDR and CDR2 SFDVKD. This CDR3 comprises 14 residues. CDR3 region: CATSDPGTNQPQHF. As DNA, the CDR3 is TGTGCCACCAGTGATCCCGGGACCAATCAGCCCCAGCATTTT.

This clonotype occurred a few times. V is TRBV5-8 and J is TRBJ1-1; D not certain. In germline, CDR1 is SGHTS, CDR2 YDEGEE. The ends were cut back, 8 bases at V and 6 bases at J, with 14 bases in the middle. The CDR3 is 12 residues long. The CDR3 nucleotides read TGTGCCAGTTCTGGGGATGTCGCTGAAGCTTTCTTT. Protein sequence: CASSGDVAEAFF.

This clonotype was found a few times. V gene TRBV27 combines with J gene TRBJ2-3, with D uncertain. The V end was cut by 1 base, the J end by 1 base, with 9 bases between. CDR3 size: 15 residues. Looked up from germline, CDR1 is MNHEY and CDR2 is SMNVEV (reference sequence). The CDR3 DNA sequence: TGTGCCAGCAGTTTATTTGGGATAGGCACAGATACGCAGTATTTT. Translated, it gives CASSLFGIGTDTQYF.